The next 12 T cell receptor beta chains were all read from a single sample in a study of radiotherapy plus CTLA-4 blockade in lung cancer. The repertoire was sequenced with immunoSEQ multiplex PCR; TCRdb's copy has only in-frame clones and lacks some. The data contain approximately 60,000 clones, approximately 75% of them seen just once; the ten biggest clones take up approximately 4.5%. Sequencing used peripheral blood, obtained from a patient treated with radiotherapy plus ipilimumab. These receptors were collected from a human donor with non-small cell lung cancer who had a complete response to radiotherapy plus ipilimumab.

This chain joins TRBV7-9 and TRBJ1-1; D remains ambiguous. Trimming pared 4 bases from V and 0 bases from J, leaving 18 bases between. The CDR3 is 17 amino acids. Germline CDR1 reads SEHNR; CDR2 reads FQNEAQ (reference sequence). This CDR3 reads CASSSSRSRLMNTEAFF. For the CDR3, the DNA is TGTGCCAGCAGCTCTTCCCGGTCTCGCCTCATGAACACTGAAGCTTTCTTT. The full variable domain, with the rest looked up from reference TRBV7-9 and TRBJ1-1, is DTGVSQNPRHKITKRGQNVTFRCDPISEHNRLYWYRQTLGQGPEFLTYFQNEAQLEKSRLLSDRFSAERPKGSFSTLEIQRTEQGDSAMYLCASSSSRSRLMNTEAFFGQGTRLTVV.

V usage is TRBV7-9 and J usage is TRBJ2-7; 7 bases line up with TRBD1. The length of the CDR3 is 15 residues. V lost 5 bases and J lost 5; bases outside the gene matches: 12. In germline, CDR1 is SEHNR, CDR2 FQNEAQ (reference sequence). CDR3 bases: TGTGCCAGCAGCAATCCCGTCGACAGGGTAGACGAGCAGTACTTC. This translates into CASSNPVDRVDEQYF.

In DNA form, the CDR3 reads TGTGCCAGCAGCTTCCGGACAGGGTATGGCTACACCTTC. Its protein product is CASSFRTGYGYTF. The chain recombines TRBV7-8 with TRBJ1-2, with 8 positions matching TRBD1. The germline gives CDR1 SGHVS, CDR2 FQNEAQ. This CDR3 is built from 13 residues. Trimming cost V 3 bases and J 5 bases; bases outside gene matches: 2.

This chain joins TRBV2 and TRBJ2-1, with D tentatively TRBD1 (6 bases). Germline lookup yields CDR1 SNHLY and CDR2 FYNNEI. Trimming pared 8 bases from V and 2 bases from J, leaving 7 bases between. CDR3 length: 12 amino acids. Here the CDR3 reads CASRTAYNEQFF. The CDR3 region has the DNA TGTGCCAGCCGGACAGCCTACAATGAGCAGTTCTTC.

This chain connects TRBV16 to TRBJ1-1; 9 bases agree with TRBD1. CDR1 KGHSY and CDR2 FQNENV come from the germline V gene. The CDR3 totals 12 residues. Trimming at V came to 3 bases and at J to 10 bases, leaving 3 bases not matched to a gene. The CDR3 coding sequence is TGTGCCAGCAGCCACTCGACAGGGGGAGCTTTCTTT. Amino acid sequence: CASSHSTGGAFF.

This clone has more than one count but fewer than ten. This rearrangement joins TRBV7-2 to TRBJ2-1; no reliable D call. The CDR3 is made up of 11 amino acids. Germline V gene data show CDR1 as SGHTA and CDR2 as FQGNSA. V dropped 4 bases and J dropped 5 bases, with 3 bases sitting between them. The CDR3 loop is CASSYNNEQFF. The CDR3 DNA reads as TGTGCCAGCAGCTACAACAATGAGCAGTTCTTC.

V and J are TRBV19 and TRBJ1-1; D not certain. The germline CDR1 and CDR2 sequences are LNHDA and SQIVND (reference sequence). Between the trimmed V and J ends, which lost 0 bases and 7 bases, there was a span of 9 bases. The CDR3 runs 13 residues. The CDR3 reads CASSIDRASEAFF. In DNA form, the CDR3 reads TGTGCCAGTAGTATAGATAGGGCCAGTGAAGCTTTCTTT.

The chain links TRBV14 to TRBJ2-1; 8 bases align to TRBD1. CDR3 length equals 15 residues. The junction had 3 bases not matched to a gene; V was cut back by 2 bases and J by 3 bases. Germline V CDR1 and CDR2: SGHDN, FVKESK. The CDR3 here is CASSQLTGVYNEQFF. The DNA for the CDR3 is TGTGCCAGCAGCCAACTGACAGGGGTCTACAATGAGCAGTTCTTC.

The chain employs TRBV18 and TRBJ2-7; 9 positions match TRBD1. V gave up 5 bases and J gave up 7 bases; unmatched junction bases: 12. CDR1 KGHSH and CDR2 LQKENI come from the germline V gene. The CDR3 consists of 15 residues. The chain's CDR3 is CASSASGTGPGEQYF. CDR3 sequence (DNA): TGTGCCAGCTCAGCCTCCGGGACAGGGCCTGGGGAGCAGTACTTC.

A remark on this clone: Other DNA sequences from this sample encode an identical CDR3 as well. The chain combines TRBV30 with TRBJ1-5; D not resolved. This CDR3 contains 13 residues. Trimming took off 0 bases at V and 5 bases at J, with 8 bases between the two ends. Germline V CDR1 and CDR2: GTSNPN, SVGIG (reference sequence). The CDR3 sequence: CAWSVREDQPQHF. CDR3 DNA: TGTGCCTGGAGTGTGAGGGAGGATCAGCCCCAGCATTTT. Complete variable domain (other parts from reference TRBV30 and TRBJ1-5): SQTIHQWPATLVQPVGSPLSLECTVEGTSNPNLYWYRQAAGRGLQLLFYSVGIGQISSEVPQNLSASRPQDRQFILSSKKLLLSDSGFYLCAWSVREDQPQHFGDGTRLSIL.

The CDR3 DNA is TGTGCCAGCAGCCCTGGACGGAGGAGCACAGATACGCAGTATTTT. This encodes CASSPGRRSTDTQYF. The chain uses TRBV5-4 and TRBJ2-3; tentatively, D is TRBD2 (5 bases). The CDR3 runs 15 residues. Germline values: CDR1 SGHNT, CDR2 YYREEE (reference sequence). With 4 bases removed from V and 0 bases from J, the gap between germline ends came to 12 bases.

The chain has TRBV6-1 and TRBJ2-1, with 7 bases that match TRBD1. V trimming: 2 bases; J trimming: 2 bases; junction bases outside the gene matches: 6. The CDR3 has 16 residues. CDR1 and CDR2 (germline): MNHNS, SASEGT. For the CDR3, the DNA is TGTGCCAGCAGTGAACTCGGGACAGTCACCTACAATGAGCAGTTCTTC. Its protein is CASSELGTVTYNEQFF.